A selection of T cell receptor beta chains follows, all from one sample in a study of blood T cells in healthy people across ages. MiXCR was run by TCRdb on the 5' RACE reads, yielding one entry per CDR3 protein. The sample carries more than 1,400,000 distinct CDR3 sequences, 35% to 45% recorded once. Sequenced: blood. Receptors were obtained from a woman between 18 and 29 years old in good health. Both conserved end residues are part of each CDR3. A D gene is named only where the DNA matches it firmly. Not every row has a clone size; where given, it reads once, few, many or a size class.

TRBV5-1	NA	TRBD2	TRBJ2-1	TGCGCCAGCCAGAGCGGACTAGGGGACCACAATGAGCAGTTCTTC	CASQSGLGDHNEQFF
TRBV7-3	NA	NA	TRBJ1-6	TGTGCCAGCAGCTTAGCAGGAACGGACAATTCACCCCTCCACTTT	CASSLAGTDNSPLHF
TRBV27	few	NA	TRBJ2-5	TGTGCCAGCGCGGTTTGGGGGGAGACCCAGTACTTC	CASAVWGETQYF
TRBV9	once	TRBD2	TRBJ2-2	TGTGCCAGCAGTGACTCAGCGGGGGGGCCGAACACCGGGGAGCTGTTTTTT	CASSDSAGGPNTGELFF
TRBV7-2	NA	NA	TRBJ2-1	TGTGCCAGCAGCTTAGACGGGAGATCCCACAATGAGCAGTTCTTC	CASSLDGRSHNEQFF
TRBV20-1	few	NA	TRBJ1-5	TGCAGTGCTAGAGGGGGCGGGTCGGGGAGCAATCAGCCCCAGCATTTT	CSARGGGSGSNQPQHF
TRBV5-1	NA	NA	TRBJ2-1	TGCGCCAGCGAGACCTTCGGCAATGAGCAGTTCTTC	CASETFGNEQFF
TRBV28	NA	TRBD1	TRBJ1-3	TGTGCCAGCAGTTTAAGGACAGGGCGTATCTCTGGAAACACCATATATTTT	CASSLRTGRISGNTIYF
TRBV6-2/TRBV6-3	NA	TRBD1	TRBJ2-2	TGTGCCAGCACGCCGTCCGGAACTCGAGGGGGCCAGTCTACCGGGGAGCTGTTTTTT	CASTPSGTRGGQSTGELFF
TRBV2	NA	NA	TRBJ1-2	TGTGCCAGCAGCCGAGGGGACACCCCTAGGAATGGCTACACCTTC	CASSRGDTPRNGYTF
TRBV28	NA	NA	TRBJ1-5	TGTGCCAGCACCTTCATGCGGGGGTATAGCAATCAGCCCCAGCATTTT	CASTFMRGYSNQPQHF
TRBV4-1	NA	NA	TRBJ2-7	TGCGCCAGCAGCCAAACGTGGGGCCCGACCTACGAGCAGTACTTC	CASSQTWGPTYEQYF
TRBV5-1	NA	TRBD2	TRBJ2-2	TGCGCCAGCAGCCGCTCGGGAGGGTCGAACACCGGGGAGCTGTTTTTT	CASSRSGGSNTGELFF
TRBV9	few	NA	TRBJ1-2	TGTGCCAGCAGCCCCGACCCCCCGGTCCCTTCTACCGGTGGCTACACCTTC	CASSPDPPVPSTGGYTF
TRBV6-6	once	NA	TRBJ2-7	TGTGCCAGCAGTTACACGGTAGCCTTCTCCTACGAGCAGTACTTC	CASSYTVAFSYEQYF
TRBV7-2	few	TRBD2	TRBJ2-4	TGTGCCAGCAGCTTAGAGCTGGCGGGAGCGGGCATTCAGTACTTC	CASSLELAGAGIQYF
TRBV5-6	few	NA	TRBJ2-3	TGTGCCAGCAGCCCTCGACTAAATAACACAGATACGCAGTATTTT	CASSPRLNNTDTQYF
TRBV7-3	NA	TRBD1	TRBJ2-3	TGTGCCAGCAGCACAAGCCGGGACAGGGGCACAGATACGCAGTATTTT	CASSTSRDRGTDTQYF
TRBV5-1	NA	NA	TRBJ1-1	TGCGCCAGCAGCAAATACAGGGCTGGAGAGACTGAAGCTTTCTTT	CASSKYRAGETEAFF
TRBV28	few	TRBD1	TRBJ2-3	TGTGCCAGCAGTTCGGACAGGGGGTCAGATACGCAGTATTTT	CASSSDRGSDTQYF
TRBV20-1	many	TRBD2	TRBJ2-5	TGCAGTGCTAGAGTGAGCGGGGGTCGACGGGAGACCCAGTACTTC	CSARVSGGRRETQYF
TRBV9	NA	TRBD2	TRBJ2-3	TGTGCCAGCAGCCGGGGGAGCGGGGGACGCGGCGATACGCAGTATTTT	CASSRGSGGRGDTQYF
TRBV30	NA	NA	TRBJ1-2	TGTGCCTGGAGTGGATGGGAAGTCTATGGCTACACCTTC	CAWSGWEVYGYTF
TRBV27	NA	NA	TRBJ1-1	TGTGCCAGCAGTTTATCGAATGCGAACACTGAAGCTTTCTTT	CASSLSNANTEAFF
TRBV20-1	NA	NA	TRBJ1-5	TGCAGTGCTAATCTCGATGGGGGGGCCAATCAGCCCCAGCATTTT	CSANLDGGANQPQHF
TRBV13	NA	NA	TRBJ2-7	TGTGCCAGCAGCTTAGGCCCGCCGGGGATGAAATCCTACGAGCAGTACTTC	CASSLGPPGMKSYEQYF
TRBV27	NA	NA	TRBJ1-5	TGTGCCAGCAGTTTTACAGATAAGCAGCCCCAGCATTTT	CASSFTDKQPQHF
TRBV29-1	few	TRBD2	TRBJ2-7	TGCAGCGTTGAAGATCGGGGGGTATCCTACGAGCAGTACTTC	CSVEDRGVSYEQYF
TRBV6-2/TRBV6-3	NA	NA	TRBJ2-4	TGTGCCACCCCAAGGGGACTCCCGGGCAAAAACATTCAGTACTTC	CATPRGLPGKNIQYF
TRBV3-1	NA	TRBD1	TRBJ1-1	TGTGCCGGCAGCGTCCGACAGGGGGCAGGGACTGAAGCTTTCTTT	CAGSVRQGAGTEAFF
TRBV5-1	few	TRBD2	TRBJ2-7	TGCGCCAGCAACCTAGCGGGGGGAGGAGACGAGCAGTACTTC	CASNLAGGGDEQYF
TRBV12-5	NA	NA	TRBJ2-1	TGTGCTAGTGGTCTACCAGGGGTCCGTAGCTCCTACAATGAGCAGTTCTTC	CASGLPGVRSSYNEQFF
TRBV6-5	NA	NA	TRBJ1-1	TGTGCCAGCAGTTACGCCGGGACATTGAACACTGAAGCTTTCTTT	CASSYAGTLNTEAFF
TRBV20-1	few	TRBD2	TRBJ2-5	TGCAGTGCATCACTAGCGGGAGGGCCCGAGACCCAGTACTTC	CSASLAGGPETQYF
TRBV10-3	NA	TRBD1	TRBJ2-7	TGTGCCATACTCCGTGGGGGGACAGGGGGCTACGAGCAGTACTTC	CAILRGGTGGYEQYF
TRBV29-1	few	TRBD2	TRBJ2-1	TGCAGCGCCGGGACTAGCGAATGGAATGAGCAGTTCTTC	CSAGTSEWNEQFF
TRBV7-6	NA	TRBD2	TRBJ2-5	TGTGCCAGCAGCTTAATGGGGGGCGGGGGGTTCTACAATGAGCAGTACTTC	CASSLMGGGGFYNEQYF
TRBV10-3	few	NA	TRBJ2-2	TGTGCCACAACGGAAGGGGCGCTTATCGGGGAGCTGTTTTTT	CATTEGALIGELFF
TRBV7-9	NA	NA	TRBJ2-1	TGTGCCAGCAGCGACTTGTTGGGTAGGAAAGATGAGCAGTTCTTC	CASSDLLGRKDEQFF
TRBV7-9	NA	TRBD1	TRBJ2-1	TGTGCCGCGGGACAGGCCTACAATGAGCAGTTCTTC	CAAGQAYNEQFF
TRBV3-1	few	NA	TRBJ1-5	TGTGCCAGCAGCCCCGGGTCGGGTTACAATCAGCCCCAGCATTTT	CASSPGSGYNQPQHF
TRBV5-1	NA	NA	TRBJ2-5	TGCGCCAGCAGCCCTGGGACTGACTCCGGGAATGAGCAGTACTTC	CASSPGTDSGNEQYF
TRBV5-8	NA	NA	TRBJ2-5	TGTGCCAGCAGAGCCAGGGCAGGTGAGACCCAGTACTTC	CASRARAGETQYF
TRBV20-1	few	NA	TRBJ2-3	TGCAGTGCTAGAGAGGCTAGCAGAAGCACAGATACGCAGTATTTT	CSAREASRSTDTQYF
TRBV2	few	NA	TRBJ1-2	TGTGCCAGCAGCTACTTCGGGGGGCTGGGCTATGGCTACACCTTC	CASSYFGGLGYGYTF